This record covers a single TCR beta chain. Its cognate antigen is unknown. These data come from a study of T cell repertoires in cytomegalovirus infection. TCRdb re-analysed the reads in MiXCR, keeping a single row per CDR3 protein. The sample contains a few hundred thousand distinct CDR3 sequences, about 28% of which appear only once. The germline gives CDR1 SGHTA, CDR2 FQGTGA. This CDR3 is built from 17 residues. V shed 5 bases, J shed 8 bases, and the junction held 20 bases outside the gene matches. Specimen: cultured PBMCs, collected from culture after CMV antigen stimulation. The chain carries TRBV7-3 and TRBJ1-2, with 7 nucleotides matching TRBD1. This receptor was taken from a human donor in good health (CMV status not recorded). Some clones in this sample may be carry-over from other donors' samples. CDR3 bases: TGTGCCAGCAGCAAGGAAGGCAGGGGGAACTTATTCGTAGGCTACACCTTC. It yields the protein CASSKEGRGNLFVGYTF.